This TCR beta chain appears in the sequencing data of a study of cytomegalovirus exposure and HLA in healthy donors. Study-level information: In a later analysis, it was reported that the roughly 130 validation repertoires had been produced on the same platform as the 600 to 850 repertoires belonging to the first cohort.

Produced via immunoSEQ multiplex PCR; TCRdb's table is partial and in-frame only. The repertoire holds roughly 75,000 clones, with 94% as singletons. Findings of the study overall: The authors listed 180 or so TCR beta chains as cytomegalovirus-associated. Rare TCR sequences dominated, though some public TCRs recurred in many donors.

V lost 3 bases to trimming and J lost 1 base, with 13 bases between them. The CDR3 sequence is 15 residues long. Germline CDR1 reads MRHNA; CDR2 reads SNTAGT. On this clone itself: Its target is unknown.

This clonotype was sampled from a woman aged 18 to 35 in good health and CMV-seronegative. The chain is built from TRBV6-4 and TRBJ2-7; tentatively, D is TRBD2 (5 bases). The sequencing input was PBMCs. The CDR3 bases are TGTGCCAGCAGTGAAAGGGCCGAGGGTTCCTACGAGCAGTACTTC. It codes for CASSERAEGSYEQYF.